The clone carrying this T cell receptor beta chain showed up just a few times. The antigen is unknown. The V gene end was trimmed by 4 bases and the J gene end by 4 bases; junction bases not matched to a gene: 4. This CDR3 has 15 residues. From germline, CDR1 is LNHNV and CDR2 YYDKDF (reference sequence). The authors ran a second PCR of roughly 7 to 11 cycles using a sample-barcoded 5' primer and a J-beta primer mix. Every molecule of cDNA carried a tag from a template-switch adaptor with 12 random nucleotides. All samples gave at least 2.5 million CDR3-containing paired-end reads. One entry per CDR3 protein, called by TCRdb with MiXCR from the 5' RACE reads. The sample includes under 2 million distinct CDR3 sequences, 30% to 35% of them seen just once. The data stem from a study of blood T cells in healthy people across ages. Study-level findings and limits: Older individuals had lower TCR beta diversity per million T cells (the decline was roughly linear). Long-lived and aged donors differed, with more naive CD4+ cells and higher diversity in the long-lived.

The sequencing sample was made of blood. The rearrangement joins TRBV15 to TRBJ2-1; 10 bases line up with TRBD2. The clonotype originates from a woman aged 30 to 39 in good health. CDR3 sequence (DNA): TGTGCCACCAGCACCCGGACTAGCGGATACAATGAGCAGTTCTTC. It yields the protein CATSTRTSGYNEQFF.